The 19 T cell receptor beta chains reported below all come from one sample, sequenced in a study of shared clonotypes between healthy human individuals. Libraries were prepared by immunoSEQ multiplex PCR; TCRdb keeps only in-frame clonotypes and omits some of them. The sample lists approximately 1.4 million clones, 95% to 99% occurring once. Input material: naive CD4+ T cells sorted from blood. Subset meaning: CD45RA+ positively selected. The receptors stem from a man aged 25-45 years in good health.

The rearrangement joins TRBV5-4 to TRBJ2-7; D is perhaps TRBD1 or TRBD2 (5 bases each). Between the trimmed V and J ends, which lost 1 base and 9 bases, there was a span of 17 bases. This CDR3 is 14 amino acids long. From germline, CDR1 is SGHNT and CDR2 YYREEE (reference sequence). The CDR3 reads CASSLRQDVGVQYF. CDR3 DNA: TGTGCCAGCAGCTTGCGGCAGGACGTGGGGGTGCAGTACTTC.

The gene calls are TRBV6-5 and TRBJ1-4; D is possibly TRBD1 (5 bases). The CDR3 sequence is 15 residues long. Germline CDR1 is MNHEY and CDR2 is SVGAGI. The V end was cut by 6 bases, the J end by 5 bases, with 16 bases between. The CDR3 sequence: CASREFGTPNEKLFF. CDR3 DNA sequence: TGTGCCAGCAGGGAATTCGGGACTCCGAATGAAAAACTGTTTTTT.

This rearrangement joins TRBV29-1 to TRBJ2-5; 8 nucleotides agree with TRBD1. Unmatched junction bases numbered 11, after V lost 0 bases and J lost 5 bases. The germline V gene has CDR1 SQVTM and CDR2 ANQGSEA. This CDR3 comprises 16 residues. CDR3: CSVEDPKAGGLETQYF. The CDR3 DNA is TGCAGCGTTGAAGATCCCAAGGCAGGGGGCTTGGAGACCCAGTACTTC.

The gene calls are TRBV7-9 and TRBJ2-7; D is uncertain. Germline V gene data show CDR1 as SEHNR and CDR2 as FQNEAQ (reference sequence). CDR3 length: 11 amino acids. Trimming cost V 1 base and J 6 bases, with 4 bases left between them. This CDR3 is CASSLVSEQYF. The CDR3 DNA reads TGTGCCAGCAGCTTAGTCTCCGAGCAGTACTTC.

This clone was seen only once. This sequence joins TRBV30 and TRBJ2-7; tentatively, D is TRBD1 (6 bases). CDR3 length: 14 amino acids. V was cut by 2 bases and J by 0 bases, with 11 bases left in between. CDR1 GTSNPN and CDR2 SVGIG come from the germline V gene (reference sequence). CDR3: CAWSFSQGSYEQYF. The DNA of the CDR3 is TGTGCCTGGAGTTTCTCACAGGGCTCCTACGAGCAGTACTTC.

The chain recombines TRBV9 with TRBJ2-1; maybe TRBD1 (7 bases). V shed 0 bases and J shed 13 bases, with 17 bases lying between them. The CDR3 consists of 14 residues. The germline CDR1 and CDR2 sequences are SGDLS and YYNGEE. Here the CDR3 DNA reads TGTGCCAGCAGCGTAGGCGGGACAGTCTCGACCCAGTTCTTC. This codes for CASSVGGTVSTQFF.

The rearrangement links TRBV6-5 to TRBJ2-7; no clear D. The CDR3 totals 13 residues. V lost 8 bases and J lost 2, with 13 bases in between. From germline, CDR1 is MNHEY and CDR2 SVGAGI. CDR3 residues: CASGSRNPYEQYF. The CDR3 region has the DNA TGTGCCAGCGGGTCTAGAAATCCCTACGAGCAGTACTTC.

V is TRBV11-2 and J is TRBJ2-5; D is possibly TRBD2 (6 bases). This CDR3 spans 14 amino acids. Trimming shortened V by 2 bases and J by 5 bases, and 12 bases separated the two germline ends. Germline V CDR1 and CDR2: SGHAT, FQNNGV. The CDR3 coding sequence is TGTGCCAGCAGCTTACTGGCGGGATGGGAGACCCAGTACTTC. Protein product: CASSLLAGWETQYF.

The CDR3, as DNA: TGTGCCAGCAGCTTAGAGGCAGGGCCTACCTACGAGCAGTACTTC. Encoded protein: CASSLEAGPTYEQYF. This sequence joins TRBV7-2 and TRBJ2-7; TRBD1 is a possible D gene (5 bases). The CDR3 covers 15 residues. Germline values: CDR1 SGHTA, CDR2 FQGNSA. Trimming took off 1 base at V and 2 bases at J, with 12 bases between the two ends.

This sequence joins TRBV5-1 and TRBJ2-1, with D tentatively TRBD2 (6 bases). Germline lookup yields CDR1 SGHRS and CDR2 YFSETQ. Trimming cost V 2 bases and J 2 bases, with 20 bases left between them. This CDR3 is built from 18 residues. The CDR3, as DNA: TGCGCCAGCAGCTTCTTCCGCGGGACGACGTTCCCCTACAATGAGCAGTTCTTC. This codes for CASSFFRGTTFPYNEQFF.

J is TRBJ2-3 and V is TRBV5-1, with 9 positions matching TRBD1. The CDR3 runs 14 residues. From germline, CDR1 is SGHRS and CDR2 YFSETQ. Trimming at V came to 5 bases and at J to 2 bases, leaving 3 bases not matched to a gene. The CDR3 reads CASSTQGATDTQYF. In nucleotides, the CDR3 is TGCGCCAGCAGTACACAGGGGGCCACAGATACGCAGTATTTT.

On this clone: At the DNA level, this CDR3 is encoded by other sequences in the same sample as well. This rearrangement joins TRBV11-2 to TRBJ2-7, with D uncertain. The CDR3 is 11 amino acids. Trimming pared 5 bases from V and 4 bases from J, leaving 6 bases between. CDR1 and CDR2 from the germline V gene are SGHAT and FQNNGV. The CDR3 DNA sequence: TGTGCCAGCAGCCGTTATTACGAGCAGTACTTC. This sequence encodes CASSRYYEQYF.

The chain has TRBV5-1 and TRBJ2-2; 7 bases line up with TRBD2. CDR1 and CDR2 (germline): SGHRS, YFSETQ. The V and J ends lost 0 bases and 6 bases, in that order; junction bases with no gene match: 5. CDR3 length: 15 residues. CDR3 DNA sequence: TGCGCCAGCAGCTTGGATCTTGGGGGGGCCGGGGAGCTGTTTTTT. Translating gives CASSLDLGGAGELFF. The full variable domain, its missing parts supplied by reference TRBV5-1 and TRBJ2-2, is KAGVTQTPRYLIKTRGQQVTLSCSPISGHRSVSWYQQTPGQGLQFLFEYFSETQRNKGNFPGRFSGRQFSNSRSEMNVSTLELGDSALYLCASSLDLGGAGELFFGEGSRLTVL.

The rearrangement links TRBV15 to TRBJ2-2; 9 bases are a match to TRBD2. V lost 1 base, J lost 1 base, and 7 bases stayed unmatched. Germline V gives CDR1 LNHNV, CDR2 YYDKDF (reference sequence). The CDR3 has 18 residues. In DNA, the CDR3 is TGTGCCACCAGCAGAGCCCAGGTACTAGCGGGGAACACCGGGGAGCTGTTTTTT. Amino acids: CATSRAQVLAGNTGELFF.

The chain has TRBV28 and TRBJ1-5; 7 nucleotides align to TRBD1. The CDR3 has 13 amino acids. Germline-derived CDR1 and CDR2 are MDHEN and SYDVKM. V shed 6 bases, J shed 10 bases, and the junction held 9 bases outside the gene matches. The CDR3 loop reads CASRRDSTPPQHF. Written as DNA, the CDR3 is TGTGCCAGCAGGAGGGACAGCACTCCACCCCAGCATTTT.

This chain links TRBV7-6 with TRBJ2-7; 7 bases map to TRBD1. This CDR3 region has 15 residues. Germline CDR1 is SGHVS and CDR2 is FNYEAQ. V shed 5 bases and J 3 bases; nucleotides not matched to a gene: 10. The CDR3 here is CASSATGTEFYEQYF. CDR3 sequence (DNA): TGTGCCAGCAGCGCGACCGGGACAGAATTCTACGAGCAGTACTTC. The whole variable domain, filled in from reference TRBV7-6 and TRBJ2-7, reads GAGVSQSPRYKVTKRGQDVALRCDPISGHVSLYWYRQALGQGPEFLTYFNYEAQQDKSGLPNDRFSAERPEGSISTLTIQRTEQRDSAMYRCASSATGTEFYEQYFGPGTRLTVT.

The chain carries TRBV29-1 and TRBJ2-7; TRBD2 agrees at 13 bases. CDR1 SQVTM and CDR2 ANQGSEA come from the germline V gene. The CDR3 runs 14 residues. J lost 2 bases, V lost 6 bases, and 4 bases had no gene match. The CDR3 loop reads CSVVGLAGAYEQYF. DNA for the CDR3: TGCAGCGTAGTCGGACTAGCGGGAGCCTACGAGCAGTACTTC.

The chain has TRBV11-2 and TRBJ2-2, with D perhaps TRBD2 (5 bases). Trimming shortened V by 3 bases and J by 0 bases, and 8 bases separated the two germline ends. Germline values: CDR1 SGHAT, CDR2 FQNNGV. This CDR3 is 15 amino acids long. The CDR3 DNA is TGTGCCAGCAGCTTTTTCGGGACGAACACCGGGGAGCTGTTTTTT. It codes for CASSFFGTNTGELFF.

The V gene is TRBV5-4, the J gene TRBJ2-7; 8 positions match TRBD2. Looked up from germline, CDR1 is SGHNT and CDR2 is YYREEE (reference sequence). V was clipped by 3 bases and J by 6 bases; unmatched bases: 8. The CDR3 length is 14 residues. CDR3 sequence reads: CASSSGGLDSEQYF. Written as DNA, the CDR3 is TGTGCCAGCAGCTCGGGAGGGCTCGATAGCGAGCAGTACTTC.